One TCR beta chain is described in this entry. What it recognizes is unknown. These data come from a study of cytomegalovirus exposure and HLA in healthy donors. Germline V gene data show CDR1 as MNHNS and CDR2 as SASEGT. The CDR3 covers 14 residues. Trimming removed 2 bases from V and 2 bases from J, with 10 bases in between. General study points: Excluded: some indistinguishable V segments such as TRBV6-2 and TRBV6-3. In a later analysis, specific HLA alleles were associated with 15,000 to 20,000 TCR beta sequences at a 0.05 false discovery rate. Among the CMV-associated chains, three were confirmed in vitro as specific for CMV antigens. Cytomegalovirus-associated TCR beta chains were listed, numbering roughly 150.

PCR primers comprised 60 Vbeta and 13 Jbeta primers. Sequenced by immunoSEQ multiplex PCR; TCRdb stores in-frame clones only, minus some. The profile covers around 120,000 clones, with roughly 79% appearing a single time and around 1.8% taken by the ten largest. The receptor's source is a woman aged 50 to 60 in good health and CMV-seronegative. The chain is built from TRBV6-1 and TRBJ2-7; no firm D call. The sample consisted of PBMCs. The CDR3 DNA follows: TGTGCCAGCAGTGAATCGGGTCAGACCTACGAGCAGTACGTC. Residues: CASSESGQTYEQYV.